The 32 T cell receptor beta chains reported below all come from one sample, sequenced in a study of cytomegalovirus exposure and HLA in healthy donors. Both 60 Vbeta primers and 13 Jbeta primers went into the PCR. The repertoire was sequenced with immunoSEQ multiplex PCR; TCRdb's copy has only in-frame clones and lacks some. The table records roughly 180,000 clones, 75% to 90% of them present only once. The sequenced sample consisted of PBMCs. These receptors were taken from a man aged 25 to 45 in good health and CMV-seropositive.

The DNA of the CDR3 is TGTGCCAGCTCAACAGGGACGAACTTTTACAATGAGCAGTTCTTC. This sequence encodes CASSTGTNFYNEQFF. The chain combines TRBV7-9 with TRBJ2-1, with D perhaps TRBD1 (6 bases). Looked up from germline, CDR1 is SEHNR and CDR2 is FQNEAQ (reference sequence). Trimming removed 8 bases from V and 4 bases from J, with 18 bases in between. The CDR3 length is 15 residues.

This clone has just a few counts. V is TRBV12-5 and J is TRBJ2-2; D may be TRBD1 (6 bases). The CDR3 is 15 amino acids. The germline gives CDR1 LGHNT, CDR2 FRNRAP. V was pared by 0 bases and J by 2 bases, with 7 bases between. CDR3 coding DNA: TGTGCTAGTGGTTTGGTACAGGGAAACACCGGGGAGCTGTTTTTT. This codes for CASGLVQGNTGELFF.

The chain is built from TRBV2 and TRBJ1-5; 9 nucleotides agree with TRBD1. CDR1 and CDR2 (germline): SNHLY, FYNNEI. The ends lost 4 bases at V and 2 bases at J; junction bases unmatched: 0. The length of the CDR3 is 14 residues. In nucleotides, the CDR3 is TGTGCCAGCAGTGGGACAGGGGGCAATCAGCCCCAGCATTTT. It encodes CASSGTGGNQPQHF.

This clone was seen a single time. V and J are TRBV19 and TRBJ1-3; no clear D gene. The V end was cut by 5 bases, the J end by 7 bases, with 9 bases between. The V gene's germline CDR1 is LNHDA and CDR2 SQIVND (reference sequence). The CDR3 is 12 amino acids. The CDR3 DNA sequence: TGTGCCAGTAGTCGGGTAGCGAACACCATATATTTT. Translation gives CASSRVANTIYF.

This chain joins TRBV25-1 and TRBJ2-3, with 8 positions matching TRBD2. Germline V gives CDR1 MGHDK, CDR2 SYGVNS. The CDR3 has 16 residues. After removal of 4 bases from V and 4 bases from J, the junction contained 10 bases not matched to a gene. The CDR3 nucleotides are TGTGCCAGCAGTGCGCGACTAGCGCATGGGGCAGATACGCAGTATTTT. Amino acids: CASSARLAHGADTQYF.

The chain carries TRBV9 and TRBJ2-3; TRBD2 might be the D (6 bases). This CDR3 is built from 15 residues. V was cut by 2 bases and J by 0 bases, with 10 bases left in between. Germline-derived CDR1 and CDR2 are SGDLS and YYNGEE. In nucleotides, the CDR3 is TGTGCCAGCAGCGTCGGACGGGGGAGCACAGATACGCAGTATTTT. This gives the protein CASSVGRGSTDTQYF.

CDR3 nucleotides: TGCGCCAGCAGCCACACAGGGGACTATGGCTACACCTTC. This codes for CASSHTGDYGYTF. The chain employs TRBV5-1 and TRBJ1-2, with 7 bases fitting TRBD1. The length of the CDR3 is 13 residues. Germline values: CDR1 SGHRS, CDR2 YFSETQ. The ends lost 4 bases at V and 3 bases at J; junction bases unmatched: 3.

The chain joins TRBV14 to TRBJ1-1; no clear D. The CDR3 has 15 residues. Germline V gene sequence: CDR1 SGHDN, CDR2 FVKESK. Deletions cut 0 bases from V and 1 base from J, with 9 bases between. CDR3 in DNA: TGTGCCAGCAGCCAAGAACTGGTTCAGAACACTGAAGCTTTCTTT. Its protein product is CASSQELVQNTEAFF.

This clone was seen a handful of times. The chain carries TRBV19 and TRBJ2-6; 7 bases align to TRBD1. The CDR3 has 18 residues. Looked up from germline, CDR1 is LNHDA and CDR2 is SQIVND (reference sequence). After removal of 1 base from V and 0 bases from J, the junction contained 6 bases not matched to a gene. The DNA of the CDR3 is TGTGCCAGTAGTATAGTTAGGGCAGGGGGCTCTGGGGCCAACGTCCTGACTTTC. Translated, it gives CASSIVRAGGSGANVLTF.

This rearrangement joins TRBV28 to TRBJ2-3; tentatively, D is TRBD2 (5 bases). V was pared by 3 bases and J by 3 bases, with 10 bases between. Germline CDR1 is MDHEN and CDR2 is SYDVKM. This CDR3 region has 14 residues. In nucleotides, the CDR3 is TGTGCCAGCAGTTTTTTGTCGGGAACAGATACGCAGTATTTT. It encodes CASSFLSGTDTQYF.

This clone was observed a handful of times. The chain joins TRBV18 to TRBJ2-7; 9 bases agree with TRBD1. In germline, CDR1 is KGHSH, CDR2 LQKENI. V dropped 3 bases and J dropped 5; count of bases not matched to a gene: 17. The CDR3 covers 18 residues. Here the CDR3 reads CASSPNRDRAPTDNEQYF. In DNA, the CDR3 is TGTGCCAGCTCACCGAACCGGGACAGGGCACCAACTGACAACGAGCAGTACTTC.

The gene calls are TRBV6-6 and TRBJ1-4; 7 bases agree with TRBD1. The CDR3 sequence is 15 residues long. V lost 0 bases, J lost 4 bases, and 2 bases stayed unmatched. The germline CDR1 and CDR2 sequences are MNHNY and SVGAGI (reference sequence). In DNA form, the CDR3 reads TGTGCCAGCAGTTACTCTGGGACAGATAATGAAAAACTGTTTTTT. This codes for CASSYSGTDNEKLFF.

The V and J genes are TRBV28 and TRBJ2-1, with a tentative D call TRBD2 (7 bases). CDR3 length: 13 amino acids. Germline lookup yields CDR1 MDHEN and CDR2 SYDVKM. Trimming took 6 bases from V and 9 from J, leaving 15 bases between them. In DNA form, the CDR3 reads TGTGCCAGCAGAGGGGGGGGGACTGGTGAGCAGTTCTTC. Amino acids: CASRGGGTGEQFF.

The chain is built from TRBV18 and TRBJ2-1; perhaps TRBD2 as D (5 bases). With 2 bases removed from V and 4 bases from J, the gap between germline ends came to 9 bases. From germline, CDR1 is KGHSH and CDR2 LQKENI. This CDR3 spans 14 amino acids. The CDR3 region is CASSPVEAYNEQFF. The DNA of the CDR3 is TGTGCCAGCTCACCAGTGGAGGCTTACAATGAGCAGTTCTTC. Supplemented by reference TRBV18 and TRBJ2-1, the full variable domain reads NAGVMQNPRHLVRRRGQEARLRCSPMKGHSHVYWYRQLPEEGLKFMVYLQKENIIDESGMPKERFSAEFPKEGPSILRIQQVVRGDSAAYFCASSPVEAYNEQFFGPGTRLTVL.

This clone was detected only once. The rearrangement links TRBV28 to TRBJ1-4; TRBD1 might be the D (5 bases). Germline loops: CDR1 MDHEN, CDR2 SYDVKM. The CDR3 sequence is 15 residues long. Trimming took off 3 bases at V and 4 bases at J, with 12 bases between the two ends. The CDR3 sequence is CASSFETDFNEKLFF. CDR3 in DNA: TGTGCCAGCAGTTTTGAGACAGACTTTAATGAAAAACTGTTTTTT.

This chain uses TRBV7-2 with TRBJ1-5; no firm D call. The CDR3 is 15 amino acids. V was clipped by 3 bases and J by 8 bases, with 17 bases between them. Germline CDR1 SGHTA, CDR2 FQGNSA. CDR3 sequence: CASSFYTGLREPQHF. The CDR3 coding sequence is TGTGCCAGCAGCTTTTATACGGGTCTGCGCGAGCCCCAGCATTTT.

This chain connects TRBV27 to TRBJ2-1, with 7 positions matching TRBD2. V lost 6 bases to trimming and J lost 5 bases; unmatched junction nucleotides: 13. The germline gives CDR1 MNHEY, CDR2 SMNVEV (reference sequence). The CDR3 runs to 16 residues. CDR3 residues: CASSETSASKDNEQFF. In DNA form, the CDR3 reads TGTGCCAGCAGCGAAACTAGCGCGAGCAAAGACAATGAGCAGTTCTTC.

J is TRBJ2-1 and V is TRBV19, with a weak D call TRBD2 (6 bases). CDR3 length: 17 residues. Germline V gene data show CDR1 as LNHDA and CDR2 as SQIVND (reference sequence). The V and J ends lost 4 bases and 2 bases respectively, with 18 bases between them. CDR3 region: CASSTGVGGATYNEQFF. Here the CDR3 DNA reads TGTGCCAGTAGTACCGGCGTCGGGGGTGCCACCTACAATGAGCAGTTCTTC.

This chain connects TRBV5-1 to TRBJ1-2; D is unclear. There are 13 residues in the CDR3. Germline V CDR1 and CDR2: SGHRS, YFSETQ. V lost 0 bases to trimming and J lost 7 bases, with 10 bases between them. CDR3 in DNA: TGCGCCAGCAGCTTGGCCAGCGGACGTGGCTACACCTTC. Translated, it gives CASSLASGRGYTF.

The chain links TRBV7-9 to TRBJ1-2, with TRBD1 matching over 8 bases. Germline assignment: CDR1 SEHNR and CDR2 FQNEAQ (reference sequence). The CDR3 covers 14 residues. Germline trimming cut 4 bases from V and 3 bases from J; bases unmatched to any gene: 4. The CDR3 is CASSSGQGDYGYTF. As DNA, the CDR3 is TGTGCCAGCAGCTCAGGACAGGGAGACTATGGCTACACCTTC.

The rearrangement uses TRBV18 and TRBJ1-1, with D maybe TRBD1 (6 bases). This CDR3 has 15 residues. The V and J ends lost 5 bases and 5 bases respectively, with 18 bases between them. Germline assignment: CDR1 KGHSH and CDR2 LQKENI. CDR3 protein: CASSNPGDERTEAFF. The CDR3 nucleotides read TGTGCCAGCTCAAATCCAGGGGATGAGAGGACTGAAGCTTTCTTT. Drawing the rest from reference TRBV18 and TRBJ1-1, the complete variable domain is NAGVMQNPRHLVRRRGQEARLRCSPMKGHSHVYWYRQLPEEGLKFMVYLQKENIIDESGMPKERFSAEFPKEGPSILRIQQVVRGDSAAYFCASSNPGDERTEAFFGQGTRLTVV.

This chain links TRBV7-8 with TRBJ2-7; a possible D gene is TRBD2 (5 bases). The CDR3 extends over 15 amino acids. V lost 1 base, J lost 6 bases, and 16 bases lay in between. Germline V gene data show CDR1 as SGHVS and CDR2 as FQNEAQ. The CDR3 bases are TGTGCCAGCAGCTTAGTCCCGGGAATCTCTTCCGAGCAGTACTTC. Amino acids: CASSLVPGISSEQYF. The full variable domain, its missing parts supplied by reference TRBV7-8 and TRBJ2-7, is GAGVSQSPRYKVAKRGQDVALRCDPISGHVSLFWYQQALGQGPEFLTYFQNEAQLDKSGLPSDRFFAERPEGSVSTLKIQRTQQEDSAVYLCASSLVPGISSEQYFGPGTRLTVT.

J is TRBJ1-1 and V is TRBV19; 8 nucleotides align to TRBD1. Losses at the gene ends were 4 bases for V and 5 bases for J; bases not matched to a gene: 9. CDR3 length equals 15 residues. Looked up from germline, CDR1 is LNHDA and CDR2 is SQIVND (reference sequence). The CDR3 here is CASSTTGTGGTEAFF. The DNA for the CDR3 is TGTGCCAGTAGTACCACCGGGACAGGAGGGACTGAAGCTTTCTTT.

The chain recombines TRBV4-1 with TRBJ2-1; the match to TRBD2 covers 8 bases. Germline values: CDR1 MGHRA, CDR2 YSYEKL. Trimming cost V 5 bases and J 6 bases; bases outside gene matches: 12. The CDR3 has 16 amino acids. Here the CDR3 DNA reads TGCGCCAGCAGCGGCTTTAGCGGGGCTAACCTCAATGAGCAGTTCTTC. Protein sequence: CASSGFSGANLNEQFF.

The chain carries TRBV6-1 and TRBJ2-7; 9 bases fit TRBD1. Germline loops: CDR1 MNHNS, CDR2 SASEGT. This CDR3 region has 15 residues. The ends lost 1 base at V and 1 base at J; junction bases unmatched: 2. Here the CDR3 DNA reads TGTGCCAGCAGTGAAGGACAGGGGGAGTCCTACGAGCAGTACTTC. Its protein is CASSEGQGESYEQYF.

The chain is built from TRBV5-1 and TRBJ2-5, with TRBD1 as a possible D gene (6 bases). The end of the DNA aligns better with TRBJ2-7, so the J call may be wrong. Germline values: CDR1 SGHRS, CDR2 YFSETQ. The CDR3 runs to 15 residues. The CDR3 loop reads CASSLGATGSYEQYF. The CDR3 DNA is TGCGCCAGCAGCTTGGGGGCTACAGGGTCCTACGAGCAGTACTTC.

A remark on this clone: One junction end disagrees with the germline gene, perhaps due to a read error. The V and J genes are TRBV6-1 and TRBJ2-7; 8 nucleotides match TRBD1. CDR3 length: 16 residues. Germline V gives CDR1 MNHNS, CDR2 SASEGT. CDR3 residues: CASCENFGTGAYEQYF. CDR3 DNA: TGTGCCAGCTGTGAAAACTTTGGGACAGGCGCCTACGAGCAGTACTTC.

The chain employs TRBV7-2 and TRBJ2-1; 7 bases are a match to TRBD1. The CDR3 is 16 residues long. Germline CDR1 is SGHTA and CDR2 is FQGNSA. V was clipped by 5 bases and J by 4 bases; unmatched bases: 11. The CDR3 DNA is TGTGCCAGCAGCCGTCTCACCGGGACAGAATACAATGAGCAGTTCTTC. This codes for CASSRLTGTEYNEQFF.

This sequence joins TRBV19 and TRBJ2-5; a possible D gene is TRBD1 (6 bases). CDR1 is LNHDA, CDR2 SQIVND, per germline (reference sequence). CDR3 size: 15 residues. The ends were cut back, 5 bases at V and 5 bases at J, with 18 bases in the middle. This chain's CDR3 is CASSSTGRGYETQYF. DNA of the CDR3: TGTGCCAGTAGTTCCACCGGAAGGGGGTATGAGACCCAGTACTTC. Complete variable domain (other parts from reference TRBV19 and TRBJ2-5): DGGITQSPKYLFRKEGQNVTLSCEQNLNHDAMYWYRQDPGQGLRLIYYSQIVNDFQKGDIAEGYSVSREKKESFPLTVTSAQKNPTAFYLCASSSTGRGYETQYFGPGTRLLVL.

The chain is built from TRBV7-3 and TRBJ2-3, with 8 bases aligning to TRBD2. Germline loops: CDR1 SGHTA, CDR2 FQGTGA. The CDR3 contains 17 residues. V shed 2 bases, J shed 4 bases, and the junction held 11 bases outside the gene matches. The CDR3 DNA sequence: TGTGCCAGCAGCTTAGATAGGCTAGCGGGTCTGCCAGATACGCAGTATTTT. Translation: CASSLDRLAGLPDTQYF.

This chain joins TRBV15 and TRBJ2-3; 12 nucleotides align to TRBD2. This CDR3 has 17 residues. CDR1 is LNHNV, CDR2 YYDKDF, per germline (reference sequence). V was pared by 5 bases and J by 3 bases, with 9 bases of the junction left unmatched. CDR3 protein: CATSRELAGGWTDTQYF. Here the CDR3 DNA reads TGTGCCACCAGCCGTGAGCTAGCGGGGGGGTGGACAGATACGCAGTATTTT.

The rearrangement links TRBV5-6 to TRBJ2-1; TRBD2 is a possible D gene (5 bases). CDR3 size: 13 residues. V was shortened by 2 bases and J by 7 bases, with 10 bases between the two germline ends. Germline loops: CDR1 SGHDT, CDR2 YYEEEE. CDR3 bases: TGTGCCAGCAGCTTTGAAGGCGGGAATGAGCAGTTCTTC. Translation: CASSFEGGNEQFF.